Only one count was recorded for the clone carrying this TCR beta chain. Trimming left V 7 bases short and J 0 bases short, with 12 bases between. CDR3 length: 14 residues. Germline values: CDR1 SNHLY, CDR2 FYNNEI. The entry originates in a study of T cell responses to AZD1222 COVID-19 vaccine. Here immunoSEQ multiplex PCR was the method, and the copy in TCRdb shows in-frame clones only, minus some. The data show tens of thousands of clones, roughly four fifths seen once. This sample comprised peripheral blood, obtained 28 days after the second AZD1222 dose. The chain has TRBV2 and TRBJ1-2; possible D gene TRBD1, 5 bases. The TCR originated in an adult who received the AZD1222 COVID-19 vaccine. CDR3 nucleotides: TGTGCCAGCAATAATGGGGGAGCTAACTATGGCTACACCTTC. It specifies CASNNGGANYGYTF.